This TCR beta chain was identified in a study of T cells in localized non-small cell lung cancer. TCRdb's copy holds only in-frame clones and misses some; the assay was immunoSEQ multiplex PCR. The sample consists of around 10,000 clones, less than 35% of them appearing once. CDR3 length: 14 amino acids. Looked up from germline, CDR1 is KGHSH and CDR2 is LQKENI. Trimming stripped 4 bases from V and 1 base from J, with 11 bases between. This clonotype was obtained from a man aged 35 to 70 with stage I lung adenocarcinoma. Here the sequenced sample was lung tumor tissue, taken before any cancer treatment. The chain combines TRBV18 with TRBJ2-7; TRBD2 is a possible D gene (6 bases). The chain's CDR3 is CASSLEGGSYEQYF. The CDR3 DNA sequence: TGTGCCAGCTCACTCGAAGGAGGGTCCTACGAGCAGTACTTC.